These T cell receptor beta chains were read from a single sample in a study of graft-versus-host responses after intestinal transplantation. The assay was immunoSEQ multiplex PCR, and TCRdb's table has in-frame clones only and misses some. The sample consists of about 15,000 clones, roughly 60% of them appearing once. The source was ileum tissue, collected 524 days after transplant. These receptors were collected from a human patient who received an intestinal transplant, so some T cells may come from the graft donor. The CDR3 runs from the conserved cysteine through the conserved F or W. The order of the fields is V gene, clone size, J gene, D gene, CDR3 DNA, CDR3 protein. D genes are given only for firm matches. A clone size is listed for some rows: how often the clone was seen (once, few, many), or a class if it is expanded.

TRBV5-4	NA	TRBJ1-2	TRBD1	TGTGCCAGCAGCTCGGCACCGGGACAGGTGGTTGGCGGCTACACCTTC	CASSSAPGQVVGGYTF
TRBV6-6	NA	TRBJ2-7	TRBD1	TGTGCCAGCAGCGACGTACAGGGGGCCCCATACGAGCAGTACTTC	CASSDVQGAPYEQYF
TRBV5-1	few	TRBJ2-7	NA	TGCGCCAGCAGGGACAGCTCCTACGAGCAGTACTTC	CASRDSSYEQYF
TRBV7-2	NA	TRBJ1-6	NA	TGTGCCAGCAGCCCTTCCAGGGATTCACCCCTCCACTTT	CASSPSRDSPLHF
TRBV5-1	NA	TRBJ2-7	TRBD1	TGCGCCAGCAGCTTGCGACAGGGCTCCTACGAGCAGTACTTC	CASSLRQGSYEQYF
TRBV6-6	large	TRBJ2-1	NA	TGTGCCAGCAGTTACGGAGTGTTAGCGGAGCAGTTCTTC	CASSYGVLAEQFF
TRBV18	NA	TRBJ1-4	NA	TGTGCCAGCTCACCAGCGGCAGGGGCAACTAATGAAAAACTGTTTTTT	CASSPAAGATNEKLFF
TRBV18	NA	TRBJ2-7	NA	TGTGCCAGCTCACCACCGGCAGGGGTCTACGAGCAGTACTTC	CASSPPAGVYEQYF
TRBV9	few	TRBJ2-7	NA	TGTGCCAGCAGCCCCCACGGGTCTTACGAGCAGTACTTC	CASSPHGSYEQYF
TRBV19	NA	TRBJ2-2	NA	TGTGCCAGTAGTGTGACAGTGGGCCCAGGGGAGCTGTTTTTT	CASSVTVGPGELFF
TRBV7-2	NA	TRBJ2-5	TRBD1	TGTGCCAGCAGCTTAGAGGGACAGGGCTTGATGAAGACCCAGTACTTC	CASSLEGQGLMKTQYF
TRBV5-1	few	TRBJ2-3	TRBD2	TGCGCCAGCAGCGCCCAACCAGCGGGGGCAACAGATACGCAGTATTTT	CASSAQPAGATDTQYF
TRBV29-1	NA	TRBJ1-2	TRBD1	TGCAGCGCAGACAGGGGAGGTTATGGCTACACCTTC	CSADRGGYGYTF
TRBV9	NA	TRBJ2-1	TRBD2	TGTGCCAGCAGCGTCTTTGCGGGGGGGCCTTGGAATGAGCAGTTCTTC	CASSVFAGGPWNEQFF